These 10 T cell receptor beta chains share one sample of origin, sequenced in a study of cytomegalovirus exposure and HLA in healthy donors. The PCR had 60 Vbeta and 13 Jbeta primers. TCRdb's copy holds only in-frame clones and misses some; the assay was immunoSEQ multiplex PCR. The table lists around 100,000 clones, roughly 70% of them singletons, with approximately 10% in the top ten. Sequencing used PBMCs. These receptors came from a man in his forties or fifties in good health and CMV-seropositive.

This chain's CDR3 is CASSIEEGYYGYTF. In DNA, the CDR3 is TGTGCCAGTAGTATAGAGGAGGGGTACTATGGCTACACCTTC. The chain uses TRBV19 and TRBJ1-2; D is perhaps TRBD1 (5 bases). The ends were cut back, 0 bases at V and 3 bases at J, with 8 bases in the middle. Per the germline V gene, CDR1 is LNHDA and CDR2 is SQIVND (reference sequence). The CDR3 is 14 amino acids.

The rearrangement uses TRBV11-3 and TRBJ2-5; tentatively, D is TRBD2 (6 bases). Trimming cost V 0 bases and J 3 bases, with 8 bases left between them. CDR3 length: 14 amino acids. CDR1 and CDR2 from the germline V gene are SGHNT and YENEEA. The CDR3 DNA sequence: TGTGCCAGCAGCTTAGATAGCGGAGAAGAGACCCAGTACTTC. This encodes CASSLDSGEETQYF.

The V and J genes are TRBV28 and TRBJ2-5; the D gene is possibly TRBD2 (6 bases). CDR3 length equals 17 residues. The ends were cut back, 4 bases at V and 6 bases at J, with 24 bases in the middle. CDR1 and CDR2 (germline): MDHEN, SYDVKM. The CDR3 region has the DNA TGTGCCAGCAGTTCCCCCTCGTCTAGCGCCCCGGGGAAGACCCAGTACTTC. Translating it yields CASSSPSSSAPGKTQYF.

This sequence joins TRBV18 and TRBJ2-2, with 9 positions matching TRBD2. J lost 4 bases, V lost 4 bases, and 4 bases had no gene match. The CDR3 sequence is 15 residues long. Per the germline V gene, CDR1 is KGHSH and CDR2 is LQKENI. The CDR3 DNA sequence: TGTGCCAGCTCACTTAGCGGGAGCGGCACCGGGGAGCTGTTTTTT. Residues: CASSLSGSGTGELFF.

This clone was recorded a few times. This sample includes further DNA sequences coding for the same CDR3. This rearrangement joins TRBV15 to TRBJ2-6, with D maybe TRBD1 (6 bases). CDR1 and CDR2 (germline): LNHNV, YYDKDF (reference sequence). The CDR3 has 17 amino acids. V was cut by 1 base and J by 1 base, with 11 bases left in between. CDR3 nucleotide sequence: TGTGCCACCAGCAGAGGGGGGACACCGTCTGGGGCCAACGTCCTGACTTTC. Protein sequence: CATSRGGTPSGANVLTF.

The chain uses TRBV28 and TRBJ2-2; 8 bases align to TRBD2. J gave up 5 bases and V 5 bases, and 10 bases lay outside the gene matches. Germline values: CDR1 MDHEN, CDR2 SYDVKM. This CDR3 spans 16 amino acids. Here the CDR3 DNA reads TGTGCCAGCAGTAAACCGGGACTAGTGGCGACCGGGGAGCTGTTTTTT. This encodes CASSKPGLVATGELFF.

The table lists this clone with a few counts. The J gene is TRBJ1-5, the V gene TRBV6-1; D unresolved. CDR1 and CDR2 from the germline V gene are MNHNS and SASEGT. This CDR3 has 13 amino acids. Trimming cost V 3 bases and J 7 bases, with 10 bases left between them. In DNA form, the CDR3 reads TGTGCCAGCAGTGAGCTGGGAGGGCAGCCCCAGCATTTT. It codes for CASSELGGQPQHF.

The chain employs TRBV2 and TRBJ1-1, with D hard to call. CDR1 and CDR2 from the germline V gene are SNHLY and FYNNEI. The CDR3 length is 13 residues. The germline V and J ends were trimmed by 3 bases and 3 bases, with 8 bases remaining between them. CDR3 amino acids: CASSERVYTEAFF. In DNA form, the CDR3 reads TGTGCCAGCAGTGAGCGAGTGTACACTGAAGCTTTCTTT.

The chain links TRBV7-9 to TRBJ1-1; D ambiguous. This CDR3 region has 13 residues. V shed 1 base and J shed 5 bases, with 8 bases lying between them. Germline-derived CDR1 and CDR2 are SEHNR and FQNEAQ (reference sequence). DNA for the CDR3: TGTGCCAGCAGCTTAGGGGCCCAGACTGAAGCTTTCTTT. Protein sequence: CASSLGAQTEAFF.

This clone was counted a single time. This CDR3 is CASSTNGEVEQYF. The CDR3 nucleotides are TGTGCCAGCAGCACCAACGGGGAGGTCGAGCAGTACTTC. V and J are TRBV9 and TRBJ2-7; tentatively, D is TRBD2 (6 bases). The CDR3 loop spans 13 amino acids. Trimming cost V 4 bases and J 6 bases, with 14 bases left between them. Per germline, CDR1 SGDLS and CDR2 YYNGEE.